The 25 T cell receptor beta chains in this list originate from one sample, sequenced in a study of blood T cell repertoires in COVID-19. Using immunoSEQ multiplex PCR, the repertoire was profiled, and TCRdb retains in-frame clones only, with some absent. The data show 390,000 or so clones, roughly 85% seen once. The sequenced sample was peripheral blood. These receptors originate from a woman aged 25 to 39 with active or convalescent COVID-19.

The V call is TRBV3-1 (or the pseudogene TRBV3-2), the J call TRBJ1-4; the match to TRBD1 covers 10 bases. V lost 5 bases to trimming and J lost 8 bases; unmatched junction nucleotides: 8. Germline CDR1 is LGHDT and CDR2 is YNNKEL (reference sequence). The CDR3 runs to 15 residues. CDR3 loop: CASSVRTGGSEKLFF. The CDR3 bases are TGTGCCAGCAGCGTTCGGACAGGGGGGTCCGAAAAACTGTTTTTT.

V is TRBV2 and J is TRBJ2-5; TRBD1 might be the D (5 bases). The germline gives CDR1 SNHLY, CDR2 FYNNEI. With 5 bases removed from V and 2 bases from J, the gap between germline ends came to 15 bases. The CDR3 is 15 amino acids. This CDR3 is CASSRIDSTQETQYF. The CDR3 coding sequence is TGTGCCAGCAGTCGAATCGACAGCACACAAGAGACCCAGTACTTC. Supplemented by reference TRBV2 and TRBJ2-5, the full variable domain reads EPEVTQTPSHQVTQMGQEVILRCVPISNHLYFYWYRQILGQKVEFLVSFYNNEISEKSEIFDDQFSVERPDGSNFTLKIRSTKLEDSAMYFCASSRIDSTQETQYFGPGTRLLVL.

The chain uses TRBV3-1 (or the pseudogene TRBV3-2) and TRBJ1-1; D gene unclear. The germline gives CDR1 LGHDT, CDR2 YNNKEL (reference sequence). The CDR3 spans 15 residues. The V end was cut by 3 bases, the J end by 11 bases, with 22 bases between. The CDR3 is CASSQPGPGNRVAFF. The CDR3 nucleotides read TGTGCCAGCAGCCAGCCTGGGCCGGGAAATAGGGTGGCTTTCTTT.

A single count supports this clone. V usage is TRBV28 and J usage is TRBJ2-5; 9 bases match TRBD1. V lost 7 bases and J lost 1; bases outside the gene matches: 7. The CDR3 consists of 15 residues. Germline CDR1 MDHEN, CDR2 SYDVKM. The CDR3 coding sequence is TGTGCCAGCAAGCACCGGGACAGGGCCCAAGAGACCCAGTACTTC. Its protein product is CASKHRDRAQETQYF.

The gene calls are TRBV6-1 and TRBJ1-4; 8 bases match TRBD1. CDR3 size: 14 residues. Trimming took 9 bases from V and 7 from J; bases not matched to a gene: 10. Per the germline V gene, CDR1 is MNHNS and CDR2 is SASEGT. The CDR3 loop is CASTEQGAGEKLFF. The CDR3 DNA reads TGTGCCAGTACCGAGCAGGGGGCTGGTGAAAAACTGTTTTTT.

The V call is TRBV3-1 (or the pseudogene TRBV3-2), the J call TRBJ1-1, with D unclear. The germline V and J ends were trimmed by 4 bases and 4 bases, with 10 bases remaining between them. This CDR3 has 13 residues. Germline V lookup: CDR1 LGHDT, CDR2 YNNKEL (reference sequence). The CDR3 region is CASSPLRGTEAFF. In DNA form, the CDR3 reads TGTGCCAGCAGCCCACTCCGGGGCACTGAAGCTTTCTTT.

V and J are TRBV9 and TRBJ1-1, with 7 bases that match TRBD1. V dropped 2 bases and J dropped 6; count of bases not matched to a gene: 7. This CDR3 region has 14 residues. The germline V gene has CDR1 SGDLS and CDR2 YYNGEE. The CDR3 spells CASSVIGGRAEAFF. CDR3 DNA: TGTGCCAGCAGCGTGATAGGGGGCCGGGCTGAAGCTTTCTTT.

In this sample, this clone turned up once. CDR3: CASSHRDRDSPLHF. CDR3 DNA sequence: TGTGCCAGCAGCCACAGGGATCGGGATTCACCCCTCCACTTT. The chain uses TRBV3-1 (or the pseudogene TRBV3-2) and TRBJ1-6, with D possibly matching TRBD1 (5 bases). With 3 bases removed from V and 8 bases from J, the gap between germline ends came to 11 bases. The CDR3 consists of 14 residues. Germline V CDR1 and CDR2: LGHDT, YNNKEL (reference sequence).

The rearrangement links TRBV16 to TRBJ1-2; TRBD1 aligns across 9 bases. CDR1 is KGHSY and CDR2 is FQNENV in the germline V gene. Trimming took 6 bases from V and 7 from J; bases not matched to a gene: 18. The CDR3 has 17 amino acids. CDR3 region: CASSLFNPGQGHGGYTF. The CDR3 DNA reads as TGTGCCAGCAGTCTTTTTAATCCGGGACAGGGCCATGGTGGCTACACCTTC. Supplemented by reference TRBV16 and TRBJ1-2, the full variable domain reads GEEVAQTPKHLVRGEGQKAKLYCAPIKGHSYVFWYQQVLKNEFKFLISFQNENVFDETGMPKERFSAKCLPNSPCSLEIQATKLEDSAVYFCASSLFNPGQGHGGYTFGSGTRLTVV.

The J gene is TRBJ2-3, the V gene TRBV4-1; 9 nucleotides align to TRBD2. The CDR3 runs to 17 residues. Germline lookup yields CDR1 MGHRA and CDR2 YSYEKL. Trimming at V came to 3 bases and at J to 0 bases, leaving 7 bases not matched to a gene. The CDR3 here is CASSHPRSGGSTDTQYF. The CDR3 nucleotides read TGCGCCAGCAGCCACCCCCGGAGCGGGGGGAGCACAGATACGCAGTATTTT.

The chain employs TRBV29-1 and TRBJ1-2; D uncertain. Germline-derived CDR1 and CDR2 are SQVTM and ANQGSEA. V shed 0 bases and J shed 8 bases, with 16 bases lying between them. This CDR3 region has 14 residues. The CDR3 spells CSVEDRLGVDGYTF. The CDR3 nucleotides read TGCAGCGTTGAAGATCGGCTGGGAGTCGACGGCTACACCTTC.

This clone was recorded once. V and J are TRBV3-1 (or the pseudogene TRBV3-2) and TRBJ2-5; 9 nucleotides match TRBD2. This CDR3 has 16 amino acids. Trimming took 0 bases from V and 10 from J; bases not matched to a gene: 12. Germline V gene data show CDR1 as LGHDT and CDR2 as YNNKEL (reference sequence). The DNA for the CDR3 is TGTGCCAGCAGCCAAGAAAGTAGCGGGAGTGTAAGGGACCAGTACTTC. This translates into CASSQESSGSVRDQYF.

The V and J genes are TRBV5-5 and TRBJ2-3; the match to TRBD1 covers 7 bases. The CDR3 has 16 amino acids. J lost 3 bases, V lost 4 bases, and 11 bases had no gene match. In germline, CDR1 is SGHKS, CDR2 YYEKEE (reference sequence). This CDR3 reads CASSTLQGRMTDTQYF. The DNA for the CDR3 is TGTGCCAGCAGCACCCTACAGGGGCGAATGACAGATACGCAGTATTTT.

The chain links TRBV4-2 to TRBJ2-3, with D hard to call. CDR3 length equals 14 residues. Germline CDR1 LGHNA, CDR2 YNFKEQ. The V end lost 4 bases, the J end lost 4 bases, and 12 bases lay between the germline ends. For the CDR3, the DNA is TGTGCCAGCAGCCTCCAAGAGGTCCCAGATACGCAGTATTTT. This encodes CASSLQEVPDTQYF.

V and J are TRBV2 and TRBJ2-1; 9 nucleotides match TRBD2. With 7 bases clipped from V and 3 bases from J, the junction kept 1 base outside the gene matches. The CDR3 length is 13 residues. Germline V gene lookup returns CDR1 SNHLY and CDR2 FYNNEI. The CDR3 sequence is CASTSGVYNEQFF. CDR3 coding DNA: TGTGCCAGCACTAGCGGGGTCTACAATGAGCAGTTCTTC. Full variable domain (remainder filled in from reference TRBV2 and TRBJ2-1): EPEVTQTPSHQVTQMGQEVILRCVPISNHLYFYWYRQILGQKVEFLVSFYNNEISEKSEIFDDQFSVERPDGSNFTLKIRSTKLEDSAMYFCASTSGVYNEQFFGPGTRLTVL.

The V gene is TRBV5-6, the J gene TRBJ1-3, with 9 bases matching TRBD1. Trimming cost V 4 bases and J 5 bases; bases outside gene matches: 7. Looked up from germline, CDR1 is SGHDT and CDR2 is YYEEEE. The CDR3 runs to 15 residues. Here the CDR3 DNA reads TGTGCCAGCAGCCCGGACAGGGGACTTAGAAACACCATATATTTT. Its translation: CASSPDRGLRNTIYF. The full variable domain, completed using reference TRBV5-6 and TRBJ1-3, is DAGVTQSPTHLIKTRGQQVTLRCSPKSGHDTVSWYQQALGQGPQFIFQYYEEEERQRGNFPDRFSGHQFPNYSSELNVNALLLGDSALYLCASSPDRGLRNTIYFGEGSWLTVV.

The chain carries TRBV6-1 and TRBJ2-7; no definite D call. Germline CDR1 reads MNHNS; CDR2 reads SASEGT. The CDR3 has 12 residues. Between the trimmed V and J ends, which lost 3 bases and 4 bases, there was a span of 7 bases. CDR3 region: CASSDRGYEQYF. The CDR3, as DNA: TGTGCCAGCAGTGACCGCGGTTACGAGCAGTACTTC.

The chain links TRBV2 to TRBJ1-1, with a weak D call TRBD1 (6 bases). Germline V gene lookup returns CDR1 SNHLY and CDR2 FYNNEI. CDR3 length equals 16 residues. The ends were cut back, 1 base at V and 0 bases at J, with 12 bases in the middle. The CDR3, as DNA: TGTGCCAGCAGTGAAGGGTACAGGGCGATGAACACTGAAGCTTTCTTT. Its protein is CASSEGYRAMNTEAFF.

As DNA, the CDR3 is TGCGCCAGCAGCACCCCGGGGGAGCAGTACTTC. It specifies CASSTPGEQYF. The chain employs TRBV5-1 and TRBJ2-7; the D gene is possibly TRBD2 (5 bases). The germline gives CDR1 SGHRS, CDR2 YFSETQ. The CDR3 spans 11 residues. V dropped 4 bases and J dropped 7 bases, with 9 bases sitting between them. The whole variable domain, filled in from reference TRBV5-1 and TRBJ2-7, reads KAGVTQTPRYLIKTRGQQVTLSCSPISGHRSVSWYQQTPGQGLQFLFEYFSETQRNKGNFPGRFSGRQFSNSRSEMNVSTLELGDSALYLCASSTPGEQYFGPGTRLTVT.

This chain uses TRBV12-3 or TRBV12-4 with TRBJ2-4; the D gene is possibly TRBD1 (5 bases). Trimming shortened V by 5 bases and J by 8 bases, and 10 bases separated the two germline ends. This CDR3 has 12 residues. In DNA form, the CDR3 reads TGTGCCAGCAGTATGGGGCAGTACATTCAGTACTTC. It encodes CASSMGQYIQYF.

The rearrangement uses TRBV11-2 and TRBJ2-1; D unresolved. The CDR3 runs 18 residues. The germline V gene has CDR1 SGHAT and CDR2 FQNNGV. Trimming left V 1 base short and J 0 bases short, with 16 bases between. This CDR3 is CASSLVYGPPSSYNEQFF. The CDR3 region has the DNA TGTGCCAGCAGCTTAGTATATGGGCCGCCGAGCTCCTACAATGAGCAGTTCTTC.

V is TRBV5-8 and J is TRBJ1-1; the match to TRBD1 covers 8 bases. V dropped 4 bases and J dropped 2; count of bases not matched to a gene: 10. The CDR3 extends over 16 amino acids. CDR1 and CDR2 (germline): SGHTS, YDEGEE. CDR3 amino acids: CASSGGTGRRNTEAFF. DNA for the CDR3: TGTGCCAGCAGCGGGGGGACAGGACGTCGTAACACTGAAGCTTTCTTT.

The chain is built from TRBV4-2 and TRBJ2-7; 14 bases align to TRBD2. This CDR3 spans 15 amino acids. J lost 3 bases, V lost 4 bases, and 2 bases had no gene match. CDR1 is LGHNA and CDR2 is YNFKEQ in the germline V gene. CDR3 sequence (DNA): TGTGCCAGCAGCCCGGGACTAGCGGGGGTCTACGAGCAGTACTTC. This sequence encodes CASSPGLAGVYEQYF.

In this sample, this clone turned up once. The V gene is TRBV10-3, the J gene TRBJ2-3; a weak D match, TRBD2 (5 bases). With 4 bases removed from V and 0 bases from J, the gap between germline ends came to 11 bases. The CDR3 is made up of 15 amino acids. Per germline, CDR1 ENHRY and CDR2 SYGVKD. The CDR3 loop reads CAISVPSPSTDTQYF. For the CDR3, the DNA is TGTGCCATCAGTGTTCCTAGCCCTAGCACAGATACGCAGTATTTT.

This chain uses TRBV2 with TRBJ1-6; possibly TRBD1 for D (6 bases). Germline V gene sequence: CDR1 SNHLY, CDR2 FYNNEI. V lost 0 bases, J lost 8 bases, and 20 bases lay in between. The CDR3 has 18 residues. The DNA for the CDR3 is TGTGCCAGCAGTGAAGCTTCTACCCCAAGTCCAGGGGATTCACCCCTCCACTTT. Translated: CASSEASTPSPGDSPLHF.